This T cell receptor (beta chain) was captured by sequencing in a study of technical replicates of blood from a handful of donors. The method was immunoSEQ multiplex PCR; TCRdb's version includes in-frame clones alone and lacks a portion of them. The table lists about 82,000 clones, around 96% of them singletons, with approximately 0.39% in the top ten. The table lists this clone with a count of one. Per germline, CDR1 ENHRY and CDR2 SYGVKD. The length of the CDR3 is 15 residues. Trimming at V came to 6 bases and at J to 3 bases, leaving 11 bases not matched to a gene. The chain couples TRBV10-3 to TRBJ2-7; 7 bases map to TRBD2. This sequence originates from a human donor in good health. Sequenced sample: T cells isolated from PBMCs. The CDR3 bases are TGTGCCATCAGGGAGAGCGGGACCTTCAACTACGAGCAGTACTTC. The encoded protein is CAIRESGTFNYEQYF.